There are many counts of the clone carrying this TCR beta chain. Its specificity is unknown. In TCRdb, the 5' RACE reads were re-called with MiXCR into one record per CDR3 protein. The table records approximately 340,000 distinct CDR3 sequences, approximately 15% of them present only once. Trimming removed 7 bases at V and 0 bases at J, with 9 bases between. The germline V gene has CDR1 DFQATT and CDR2 SNEGSKA (reference sequence). This CDR3 region has 12 residues. This record comes from a study of CD8 T cells in ankylosing spondylitis. Study-wide findings and caveats: Several highly homologous variants made up a TCR beta motif, and this motif appeared characteristic of ankylosing spondylitis blood. Matched synovial fluid from ankylosing spondylitis patients was reported to be enriched for disease-linked clones.

This rearrangement joins TRBV20-1 to TRBJ1-1, with D uncertain. The sequenced sample consisted of blood, either unsorted or a sorted T cell fraction (not recorded which). This TCR derives from a male donor with ankylosing spondylitis or in good health (not recorded which). The DNA for the CDR3 is TGCAGTGTCGACCGGATGAACACTGAAGCTTTCTTT. Its protein is CSVDRMNTEAFF.